The T cell receptor beta chain described here comes from a study of CD8 T cells in ankylosing spondylitis. Whole-study findings and limits: Some motif variants had been reported before (in reactive arthritis synovial fluid and blood). The study looked at matched synovial fluid samples from ankylosing spondylitis patients. Disease-linked clones were reported to be significantly enriched there.

One entry per CDR3 protein, called by TCRdb with MiXCR from the 5' RACE reads. The sample contains around 180,000 distinct CDR3 sequences, approximately 13% of which appear only once. This clonotype came up a few times. Its antigen remains unidentified. Germline V gene data show CDR1 as SGHKS and CDR2 as YYEKEE (reference sequence). With 3 bases removed from V and 5 bases from J, the gap between germline ends came to 8 bases. This CDR3 is built from 12 residues. This TCR was sampled from a female donor with ankylosing spondylitis or in good health (not recorded which). The chain employs TRBV5-5 and TRBJ1-1; D uncertain. The source material was blood, either unsorted or a sorted T cell fraction (not recorded which). The CDR3 loop is CASSSKGTEAFF. The CDR3 nucleotides are TGTGCCAGCAGCTCTAAAGGGACTGAAGCTTTCTTT.